This entry lists 9 T cell receptor beta chains sequenced from one sample in a study of T cell repertoires in cytomegalovirus infection. No antigens are known for them. TCRdb used MiXCR to reprocess the reads, holding one entry per CDR3 protein. This table holds 900,000 to 950,000 distinct CDR3 sequences, approximately 31% found once. The source material was cultured CD8+ T cells from PBMCs, sampled from culture after CMV antigen stimulation. Source of these receptors: a human donor in good health (CMV status not recorded). Some clones in this sample may be carry-over from other donors' samples.

This clonotype has more than one count but fewer than ten. This rearrangement joins TRBV6-5 to TRBJ1-1; D ambiguous. V was trimmed by 5 bases and J by 1 base, leaving 14 bases between them. From germline, CDR1 is MNHEY and CDR2 SVGAGI. The CDR3 covers 15 residues. The CDR3 DNA is TGTGCCAGCAGTACCCGCCGGGTCGCGAACACTGAAGCTTTCTTT. Its protein product is CASSTRRVANTEAFF.

This clonotype was counted once. This chain links TRBV5-5 with TRBJ2-7; 9 bases are shared with TRBD1. This CDR3 is built from 15 residues. In germline, CDR1 is SGHKS, CDR2 YYEKEE (reference sequence). CDR3 DNA sequence: TGTGCCAGCACCTTGGGACAGGGAGCAGACTACGAGCAGTACGTC. Its translation: CASTLGQGADYEQYV.

The rearrangement links TRBV25-1 to TRBJ1-1; unclear D gene. The germline V gene has CDR1 MGHDK and CDR2 SYGVNS. This CDR3 has 15 residues. The V end was cut by 4 bases, the J end by 4 bases, with 16 bases between. CDR3 sequence reads: CASSGWTTGVTEAFF. DNA for the CDR3: TGTGCCAGCAGTGGATGGACCACTGGGGTCACTGAAGCTTTCTTT. Supplemented by reference TRBV25-1 and TRBJ1-1, the full variable domain reads EADIYQTPRYLVIGTGKKITLECSQTMGHDKMYWYQQDPGMELHLIHYSYGVNSTEKGDLSSESTVSRIRTEHFPLTLESARPSHTSQYLCASSGWTTGVTEAFFGQGTRLTVV.

About this clonotype: This may arise from a read error, as a much more abundant clone is one base away. The chain employs TRBV28 and TRBJ2-4; 10 bases match TRBD2. With V trimmed by 2 bases and J by 3 bases, 7 bases remained unmatched. Germline values: CDR1 MDHEN, CDR2 SYDVKM. This CDR3 has 17 amino acids. For the CDR3, the DNA is TGTGCCAGCAGTTTAACGAGACTAGCGGGCGACAAAAACATTCAGTACTTC. It is translated as CASSLTRLAGDKNIQYF.

This clonotype turned up a few times. The rearrangement joins TRBV7-9 to TRBJ2-1; D not certain. V was trimmed by 5 bases and J by 2 bases, leaving 13 bases between them. The CDR3 spans 15 residues. Germline values: CDR1 SEHNR, CDR2 FQNEAQ (reference sequence). The CDR3 DNA sequence: TGTGCCAGCAGCACCCAAGTTGCCCCCTACAATGAGCAGTTCTTC. Translating it yields CASSTQVAPYNEQFF. The full variable domain, completed using reference TRBV7-9 and TRBJ2-1, is DTGVSQNPRHKITKRGQNVTFRCDPISEHNRLYWYRQTLGQGPEFLTYFQNEAQLEKSRLLSDRFSAERPKGSFSTLEIQRTEQGDSAMYLCASSTQVAPYNEQFFGPGTRLTVL.

This chain uses TRBV6-2 or TRBV6-3 with TRBJ2-7; TRBD1 might be the D (6 bases). V was cut by 7 bases and J by 3 bases, with 16 bases left in between. Germline assignment: CDR1 MNHEY and CDR2 SVGEGT. The CDR3 has 14 amino acids. CDR3 amino acids: CASITGLRSYEQYF. Written as DNA, the CDR3 is TGTGCCAGCATTACAGGGCTCAGGAGCTACGAGCAGTACTTC.

This rearrangement joins TRBV5-1 to TRBJ2-7, with TRBD1 identical over 7 bases. The CDR3 length is 14 residues. The ends lost 0 bases at V and 1 base at J; junction bases unmatched: 1. The germline V gene has CDR1 SGHRS and CDR2 YFSETQ. The chain's CDR3 is CASSLGDSSYEQYV. In nucleotides, the CDR3 is TGCGCCAGCAGCTTGGGGGACAGTTCCTACGAGCAGTACGTC.

The chain employs TRBV6-2 or TRBV6-3 and TRBJ1-4; D uncertain. Germline CDR1 and CDR2: MNHEY and SVGEGT. The V end was cut by 0 bases, the J end by 4 bases, with 12 bases between. There are 16 residues in the CDR3. In DNA form, the CDR3 reads TGTGCCAGCAGTTACTCGATGGCAGCCAGTAATGAAAAACTGTTTTTT. This codes for CASSYSMAASNEKLFF.

This clonotype was seen repeatedly, ten times or more. The J gene is TRBJ1-5, the V gene TRBV7-2; maybe TRBD1 (5 bases). The germline V gene has CDR1 SGHTA and CDR2 FQGNSA. Trimming removed 5 bases at V and 4 bases at J, with 12 bases between. The CDR3 is made up of 14 amino acids. CDR3 protein: CASSLPGYNQPQHF. DNA of the CDR3: TGTGCCAGCAGCCTGCCAGGGTATAATCAGCCCCAGCATTTT.